Following are 5 T cell receptor beta chains from one sample sequenced in a study of T cell repertoires in cytomegalovirus infection. One entry per CDR3 protein results from TCRdb running MiXCR on the reads. The sample comprises almost 550,000 distinct CDR3 sequences, approximately 16% of which are singletons, and under 30% rests with the top ten. Sequenced input: CD8+ T cells from PBMCs. The receptors stem from a human donor in good health (CMV status not recorded). Some clones in this sample may be carry-over from other donors' samples.

This clonotype was detected many times. V is TRBV27 and J is TRBJ2-7, with D possibly matching TRBD1 (5 bases). The CDR3 runs to 13 residues. Between the trimmed V and J ends, which lost 5 bases and 0 bases, there was a span of 8 bases. Germline V gene data show CDR1 as MNHEY and CDR2 as SMNVEV (reference sequence). The CDR3 nucleotides are TGTGCCAGCAGTCGACAGAGCTCCTACGAGCAGTACTTC. Translated, it gives CASSRQSSYEQYF.

This clonotype occurred a few times. V gene TRBV20-1 combines with J gene TRBJ1-1; 7 bases match TRBD1. CDR3 size: 19 residues. Germline CDR1 and CDR2: DFQATT and SNEGSKA (reference sequence). Trimming at V came to 0 bases and at J to 1 base, leaving 17 bases not matched to a gene. This CDR3 is CSARDLNPPLGQANTEAFF. CDR3 sequence (DNA): TGCAGTGCTAGAGATCTAAACCCCCCGCTCGGACAGGCGAACACTGAAGCTTTCTTT.

The chain uses TRBV13 and TRBJ2-5; TRBD2 matches at 7 bases. V shed 4 bases and J 5 bases; nucleotides not matched to a gene: 16. The CDR3 length is 17 residues. CDR1 is PRHDT, CDR2 FYEKMQ, per germline (reference sequence). The CDR3 protein is CASSSSLAEGWVETQYF. The CDR3 DNA reads as TGTGCCAGCAGCTCCTCGCTAGCGGAGGGATGGGTGGAGACCCAGTACTTC.

The sample holds a few counts of this clonotype. The chain uses TRBV28 and TRBJ1-5; D unresolved. From germline, CDR1 is MDHEN and CDR2 SYDVKM. V shed 0 bases and J shed 3 bases, with 15 bases lying between them. This CDR3 has 17 amino acids. The chain's CDR3 is CASSLWTTPGDNQPQHF. CDR3 DNA: TGTGCCAGCAGTTTATGGACGACTCCCGGGGACAATCAGCCCCAGCATTTT.

This clonotype was seen more than once but under ten times. This chain joins TRBV6-5 and TRBJ1-1, with a weak D call TRBD1 (5 bases). This CDR3 comprises 14 residues. The germline gives CDR1 MNHEY, CDR2 SVGAGI. V dropped 6 bases and J dropped 1 base, with 12 bases sitting between them. DNA of the CDR3: TGTGCCAGCAGGATTCGCGGGGGGAACACTGAAGCTTTCTTT. This codes for CASRIRGGNTEAFF.